This T cell receptor (beta chain) was retrieved from a study of PD-L1 blockade in urothelial cancer (dated by TCRdb to between 2016 and 2019). Context from the whole study: All patients started therapy around 2014 and received atezolizumab 1,200 mg intravenously every 3 weeks. Blood samples gave median yields of approximately 130,000 T cells and tens of thousands of unique TCRs, along with a median clonality of 0.080. Pretreatment tumor samples, along with matched peripheral blood collected serially before and after atezolizumab treatment, underwent TCR sequencing. Somatic, immune and clinical correlates of response to PD-L1 blockade with atezolizumab in urothelial cancer were the focus of an exploratory multi-omic analysis. Durable clinical benefit meant progression-free survival longer than 6 months, and TCR features were also tested against progression-free and overall survival. Nine patients reached durable clinical benefit, while about 20 patients did not. Pretreatment blood TCR-seq was available for about 27 patients, at least one posttreatment blood collection was obtained for approximately 24 patients, and tumor TCR-seq was available for approximately 24 patients. An ECOG performance status of 0 or 1 was recorded for the patients, and 0 to 3 prior chemotherapy regimens had been received by the patients. Twenty-five of 29 patients were identified as males with urothelial cancer of bladder origin, and a prior smoking history was reported by 18 of 29 patients. Blood samples were analyzed at two time points: 3 weeks after treatment start (second dose) and 6 weeks after treatment start. Whole exome sequencing and RNA sequencing of pretreatment tumors were performed alongside TCR sequencing in the same patients. Paper-wide results and their limitations: A pretreatment peripheral blood TCR clonality below the median was linked to improved progression-free and overall survival. Small sample size (n ≈ 29) and many exploratory analyses mean the results are intended to be hypothesis-generating. At 3 weeks after the start of treatment, tumor-associated TCR clones in peripheral blood had expanded more in patients with durable benefit (n of about 21, p = 0.022).

Trimming removed 6 bases from V and 13 bases from J; the gene matches leave 7 bases unexplained. From the cysteine up to the phenylalanine, the CDR3 has a length of 11 residues. CDR3 DNA is the only sequence kept; it has 33 bases, read in frame from the first base. The germline V gene encodes CDR1 MNHEY and CDR2 SVGAGI. Each PCR received spiked-in synthetic TCR analog templates so that absolute template abundance could be estimated from read counts. Using the immunoSEQ assay, TCRbeta CDR3 regions were amplified from genomic DNA with bias-controlled V and J gene primers. Sequencing of rearranged TCRbeta segments was done at approximately 20X coverage. Turning to the authors' computational methods: Sequencing errors were corrected by clustering and CDR3s were annotated against IMGT to assign V, D and J genes. Out-of-frame and stop-codon sequences were excluded, and only productive TCRbeta rearrangements were used in downstream analyses. To compute clonality, Shannon entropy was normalized by the log of the number of unique productive sequences and then subtracted from one. Clones differing between time points or between blood and tumor were identified by Fisher's exact test with Benjamini-Hochberg correction at adjusted p below 0.01. The source is immuneACCESS, and TCRdb retained only in-frame sequences with V and J called. Part of the clones is not carried over; for the studies checked, unresolved V genes explain less than half of this, and the remainder is unexplained. V and J calls and clone size come straight from that table; D and trimming were deduced from the DNA. The sample contains 70,000 to 95,000 clones, approximately 88% of them found a single time. Around 0.94% of the sample goes to the ten largest clones.

Sample time point, as interpreted from the label and publication: pretreatment peripheral blood. A total of roughly 31 patients with locally advanced or metastatic urothelial carcinoma, treated at Memorial Sloan Kettering on a trial protocol, made up the cohort. Peripheral blood mononuclear cells were collected from each patient pretreatment and during treatment, giving between 1 and 8 total time points per patient. The Qiagen DNeasy Blood extraction kit was used to purify genomic DNA from total PBMCs and from tumor samples. PBMCs were collected pretreatment and during treatment, and were isolated and stored as previously described. This clone has only a few counts. Its antigen is currently not known. Base quality data are lacking; no much larger clone is found one base away.

This clonotype was obtained from an elderly woman with urothelial cancer. The chain joins TRBV6-5 to TRBJ2-7, with 9 junctional bases fitting TRBD1. The sample in question was PBMCs, obtained around atezolizumab (anti-PD-L1) treatment. The CDR3 is CASSPGTGLYF. Read as DNA, the sequence is TGTGCCAGCAGCCCCGGGACAGGGCTATACTTC.